The T cell receptor (beta chain) described here comes from a study of patients and donors after allogeneic stem cell transplantation. TCRdb reanalysed the RT-PCR reads using MiXCR and keeps one entry per CDR3 protein. The sample contains about a million distinct CDR3 sequences, about 20% of which appear only once. The sequence derives from a human donor who was either an allogeneic HSCT recipient or a stem cell or donor lymphocyte infusion donor (not recorded which). It is not recorded whose cells these are; they may come from a transplant donor. Material: blood, either unsorted or a sorted T cell fraction (not recorded which).

The DNA of the CDR3 is TGTGCCAGCAATATGTGGACAGGGAGGAATGAGCAGTTCTTC. Amino acids: CASNMWTGRNEQFF. The chain uses TRBV13 and TRBJ2-1, with 8 nucleotides matching TRBD1. Trimming cost V 7 bases and J 7 bases; bases outside gene matches: 9. This CDR3 comprises 14 residues. The V gene's germline CDR1 is PRHDT and CDR2 FYEKMQ (reference sequence).